The sample holds a few counts of the clone carrying this T cell receptor (beta chain). These data are taken from a study of shared T cell receptors in the human thymus. TCRdb's copy holds only in-frame clones and misses some; the assay was immunoSEQ multiplex PCR. The data show about 400,000 clones, roughly 94% seen once. V trimming: 1 base; J trimming: 5 bases; junction bases outside the gene matches: 13. Germline CDR1 is MNHNS and CDR2 is SASEGT. CDR3 size: 18 residues. The TCR comes from a human donor. Sequencing was carried out using thymocytes. This chain links TRBV6-1 with TRBJ2-3, with 9 bases lining up with TRBD2. CDR3 sequence (DNA): TGTGCCAGCAGTGAAGAAGGGGGCGGGAGGGCCAGTGGAGATACGCAGTATTTT. It codes for CASSEEGGGRASGDTQYF.